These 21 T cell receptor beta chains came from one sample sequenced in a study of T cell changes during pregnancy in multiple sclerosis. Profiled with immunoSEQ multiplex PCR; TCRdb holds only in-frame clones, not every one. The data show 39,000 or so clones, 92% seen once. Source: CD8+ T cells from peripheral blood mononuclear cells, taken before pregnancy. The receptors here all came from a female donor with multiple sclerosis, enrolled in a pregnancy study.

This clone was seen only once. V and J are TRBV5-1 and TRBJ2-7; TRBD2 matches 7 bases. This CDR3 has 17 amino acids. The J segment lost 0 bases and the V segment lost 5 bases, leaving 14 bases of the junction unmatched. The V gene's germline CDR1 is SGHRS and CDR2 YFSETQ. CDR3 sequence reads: CASRPLAGDAFSYEQYF. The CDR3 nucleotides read TGCGCCAGCAGACCCCTGGCGGGGGACGCCTTCTCCTACGAGCAGTACTTC.

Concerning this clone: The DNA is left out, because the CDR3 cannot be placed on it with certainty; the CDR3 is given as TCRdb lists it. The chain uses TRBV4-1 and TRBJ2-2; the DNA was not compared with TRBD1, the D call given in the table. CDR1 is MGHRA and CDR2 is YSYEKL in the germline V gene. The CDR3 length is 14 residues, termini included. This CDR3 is CASSQAQYVGELFF.

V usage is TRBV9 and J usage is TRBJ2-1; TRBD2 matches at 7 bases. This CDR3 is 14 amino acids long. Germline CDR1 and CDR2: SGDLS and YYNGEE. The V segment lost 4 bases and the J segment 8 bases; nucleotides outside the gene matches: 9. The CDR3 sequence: CASSPPPRGDEQFF. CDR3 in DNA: TGTGCCAGCAGCCCTCCCCCCCGGGGGGATGAGCAGTTCTTC.

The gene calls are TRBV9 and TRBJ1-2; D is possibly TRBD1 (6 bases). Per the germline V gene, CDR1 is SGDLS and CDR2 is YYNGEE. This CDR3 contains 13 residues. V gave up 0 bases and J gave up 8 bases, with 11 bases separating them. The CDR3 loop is CASSVEQGYGYTF. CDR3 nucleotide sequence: TGTGCCAGCAGCGTAGAACAGGGCTACGGCTACACCTTC.

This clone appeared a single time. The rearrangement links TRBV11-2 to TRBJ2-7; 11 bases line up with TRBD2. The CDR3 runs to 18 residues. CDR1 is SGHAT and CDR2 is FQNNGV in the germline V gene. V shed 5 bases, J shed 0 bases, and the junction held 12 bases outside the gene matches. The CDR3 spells CASSPGVAGGPSSYEQYF. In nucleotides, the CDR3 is TGTGCCAGCAGCCCGGGGGTAGCGGGAGGGCCCAGCTCCTACGAGCAGTACTTC.

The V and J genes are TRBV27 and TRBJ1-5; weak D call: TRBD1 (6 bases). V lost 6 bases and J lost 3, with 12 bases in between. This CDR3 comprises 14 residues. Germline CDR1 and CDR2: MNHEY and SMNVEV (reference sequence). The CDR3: CASSITGLNQPQHF. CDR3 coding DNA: TGTGCCAGCAGCATAACAGGGCTCAATCAGCCCCAGCATTTT.

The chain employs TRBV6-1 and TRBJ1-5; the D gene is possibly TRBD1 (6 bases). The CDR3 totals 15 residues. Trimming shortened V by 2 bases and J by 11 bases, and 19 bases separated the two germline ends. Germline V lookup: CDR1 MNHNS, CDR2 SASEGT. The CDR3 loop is CASSERETGRPAQHF. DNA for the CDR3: TGTGCCAGCAGTGAACGCGAGACAGGCCGCCCAGCCCAGCATTTT.

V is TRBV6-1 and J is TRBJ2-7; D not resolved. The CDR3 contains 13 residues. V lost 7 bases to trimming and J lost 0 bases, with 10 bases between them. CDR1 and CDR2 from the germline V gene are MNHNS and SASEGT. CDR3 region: CASNDGVSYEQYF. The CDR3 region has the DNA TGTGCCAGCAATGACGGAGTCTCCTACGAGCAGTACTTC.

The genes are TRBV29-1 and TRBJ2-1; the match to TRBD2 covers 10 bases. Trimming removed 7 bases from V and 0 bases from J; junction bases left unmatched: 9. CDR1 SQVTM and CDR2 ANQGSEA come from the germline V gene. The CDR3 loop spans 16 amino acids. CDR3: CSGSGTSDRSYNEQFF. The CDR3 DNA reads TGCAGCGGGTCTGGGACTAGCGACCGCTCCTACAATGAGCAGTTCTTC.

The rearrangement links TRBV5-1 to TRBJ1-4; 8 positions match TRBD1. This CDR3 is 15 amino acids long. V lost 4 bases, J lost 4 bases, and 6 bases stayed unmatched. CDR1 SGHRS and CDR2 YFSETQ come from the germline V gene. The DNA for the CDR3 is TGCGCCAGCAGCGACTGGGGACAGGTTAATGAAAAACTGTTTTTT. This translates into CASSDWGQVNEKLFF.

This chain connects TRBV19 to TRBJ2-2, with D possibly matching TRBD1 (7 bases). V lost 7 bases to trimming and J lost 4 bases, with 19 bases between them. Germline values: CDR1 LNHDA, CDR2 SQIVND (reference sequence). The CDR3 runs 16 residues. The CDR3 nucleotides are TGTGCCAGTATGGGTCCCCTCAGGGGGGCCACCGGGGAGCTGTTTTTT. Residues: CASMGPLRGATGELFF. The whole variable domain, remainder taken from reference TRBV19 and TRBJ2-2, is DGGITQSPKYLFRKEGQNVTLSCEQNLNHDAMYWYRQDPGQGLRLIYYSQIVNDFQKGDIAEGYSVSREKKESFPLTVTSAQKNPTAFYLCASMGPLRGATGELFFGEGSRLTVL.

In nucleotides, the CDR3 is TGTGCCGTGGGACAGGCTGCAACTAATGAAAAACTGTTTTTT. Its translation: CAVGQAATNEKLFF. This chain connects TRBV28 to TRBJ1-4; TRBD1 agrees at 8 bases. Per the germline V gene, CDR1 is MDHEN and CDR2 is SYDVKM. V was clipped by 11 bases and J by 0 bases; unmatched bases: 5. The CDR3 totals 14 residues.

For the CDR3, the DNA is TGCAGCGTTGACGAAGGGAGAGCTTTCTTT. This encodes CSVDEGRAFF. The chain uses TRBV29-1 and TRBJ1-1, with D uncertain. This CDR3 has 10 residues. V shed 3 bases and J shed 10 bases, with 9 bases lying between them. Germline CDR1 SQVTM, CDR2 ANQGSEA.

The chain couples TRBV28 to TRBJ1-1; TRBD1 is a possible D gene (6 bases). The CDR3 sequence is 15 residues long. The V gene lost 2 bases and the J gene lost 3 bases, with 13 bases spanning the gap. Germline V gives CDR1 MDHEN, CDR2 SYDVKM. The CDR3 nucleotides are TGTGCCAGCAGTTTAGCAGCGGGGGCGGACACTGAAGCTTTCTTT. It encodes CASSLAAGADTEAFF.

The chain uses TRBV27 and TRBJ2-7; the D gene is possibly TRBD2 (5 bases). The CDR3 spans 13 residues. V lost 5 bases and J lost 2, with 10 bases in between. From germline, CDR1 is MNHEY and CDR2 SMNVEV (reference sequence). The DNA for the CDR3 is TGTGCCAGCAGTCTAGGACTCGCCTACGAGCAGTACTTC. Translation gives CASSLGLAYEQYF.

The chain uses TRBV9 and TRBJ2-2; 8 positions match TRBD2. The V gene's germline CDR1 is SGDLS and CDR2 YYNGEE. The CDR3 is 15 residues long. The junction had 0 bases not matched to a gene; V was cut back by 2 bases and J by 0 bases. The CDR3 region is CASSVSGANTGELFF. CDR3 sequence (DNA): TGTGCCAGCAGCGTTAGCGGGGCGAACACCGGGGAGCTGTTTTTT.

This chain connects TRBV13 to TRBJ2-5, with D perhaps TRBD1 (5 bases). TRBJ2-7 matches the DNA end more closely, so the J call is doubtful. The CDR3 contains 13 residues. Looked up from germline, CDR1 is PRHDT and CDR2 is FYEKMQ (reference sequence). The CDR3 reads CASSFQGSYEQYF. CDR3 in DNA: TGTGCCAGCAGCTTCCAGGGCTCCTACGAGCAGTACTTC.

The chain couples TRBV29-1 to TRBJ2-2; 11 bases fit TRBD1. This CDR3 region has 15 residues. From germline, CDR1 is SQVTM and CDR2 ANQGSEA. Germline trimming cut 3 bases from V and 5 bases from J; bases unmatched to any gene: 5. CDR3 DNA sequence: TGCAGCGTTGATCGGGACAGGGGGGGTACCGGGGAGCTGTTTTTT. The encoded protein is CSVDRDRGGTGELFF.

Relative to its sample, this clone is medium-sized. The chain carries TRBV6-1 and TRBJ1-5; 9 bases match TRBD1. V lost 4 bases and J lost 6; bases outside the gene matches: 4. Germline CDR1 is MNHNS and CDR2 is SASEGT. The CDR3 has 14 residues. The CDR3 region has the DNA TGTGCCAGCAGTGGGGACAGGGAGGCTCAGCCCCAGCATTTT. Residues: CASSGDREAQPQHF.

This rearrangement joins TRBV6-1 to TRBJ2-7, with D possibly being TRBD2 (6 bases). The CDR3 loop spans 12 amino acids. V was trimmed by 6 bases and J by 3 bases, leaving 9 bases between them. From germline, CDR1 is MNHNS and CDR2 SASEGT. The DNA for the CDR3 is TGTGCCAGCAGACGGACTAACTACGAGCAGTACTTC. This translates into CASRRTNYEQYF.

This chain's CDR3 is CAISDPVAKNIQYF. The CDR3 DNA sequence: TGTGCCATCAGTGATCCAGTAGCCAAAAACATTCAGTACTTC. V gene TRBV10-3 combines with J gene TRBJ2-4; D is ambiguous. CDR1 and CDR2 from the germline V gene are ENHRY and SYGVKD. The CDR3 sequence is 14 residues long. V was pared by 3 bases and J by 0 bases, with 6 bases between.